One sample yielded the 16 T cell receptor beta chains listed below, sequenced in a study of cytomegalovirus exposure and HLA in healthy donors. A multiplex PCR was run with 60 Vbeta primers and 13 Jbeta primers. TCRdb's copy holds only in-frame clones and misses some; the assay was immunoSEQ multiplex PCR. The sample data list tens of thousands of clones. Input material: PBMCs. The source of these receptors is a female donor in good health and CMV-seropositive.

This chain uses TRBV29-1 with TRBJ2-7; 7 nucleotides line up with TRBD1. V trimming: 8 bases; J trimming: 2 bases; junction bases outside the gene matches: 12. The CDR3 runs to 14 residues. CDR1 SQVTM and CDR2 ANQGSEA come from the germline V gene. CDR3 residues: CSTITGVGPYEQYF. For the CDR3, the DNA is TGCAGCACAATTACAGGGGTAGGTCCCTACGAGCAGTACTTC.

V usage is TRBV28 and J usage is TRBJ1-2; D is possibly TRBD1 (6 bases). Germline V gene data show CDR1 as MDHEN and CDR2 as SYDVKM. V was pared by 2 bases and J by 0 bases, with 7 bases between. CDR3 length: 14 amino acids. CDR3 loop: CASSLRGTNYGYTF. The CDR3 coding sequence is TGTGCCAGCAGTTTAAGGGGGACTAACTATGGCTACACCTTC.

The V gene is TRBV28, the J gene TRBJ2-1; 7 positions agree with TRBD1. V was clipped by 7 bases and J by 5 bases; unmatched bases: 14. The CDR3 covers 16 residues. The germline V gene has CDR1 MDHEN and CDR2 SYDVKM. CDR3 in amino acids: CASTVPPQGNDNEQFF. CDR3 in DNA: TGTGCCAGCACCGTCCCTCCACAGGGGAATGACAATGAGCAGTTCTTC. The full variable domain, in which reference TRBV28 and TRBJ2-1 provide the parts outside the CDR3, is DVKVTQSSRYLVKRTGEKVFLECVQDMDHENMFWYRQDPGLGLRLIYFSYDVKMKEKGDIPEGYSVSREKKERFSLILESASTNQTSMYLCASTVPPQGNDNEQFFGPGTRLTVL.

J is TRBJ2-1 and V is TRBV9, with 8 bases fitting TRBD2. The germline CDR1 and CDR2 sequences are SGDLS and YYNGEE. This CDR3 is 12 amino acids long. Trimming cost V 0 bases and J 14 bases; bases outside gene matches: 4. CDR3 nucleotide sequence: TGTGCCAGCAGCGTAGGTGAGCGGGGGAAGTTCTTC. It specifies CASSVGERGKFF. Supplemented by reference TRBV9 and TRBJ2-1, the full variable domain reads DSGVTQTPKHLITATGQRVTLRCSPRSGDLSVYWYQQSLDQGLQFLIQYYNGEERAKGNILERFSAQQFPDLHSELNLSSLELGDSALYFCASSVGERGKFFGPGTRLTVL.

The chain employs TRBV29-1 and TRBJ2-1, with D perhaps matching TRBD2 (5 bases). CDR3 length: 13 amino acids. Germline assignment: CDR1 SQVTM and CDR2 ANQGSEA. The V gene lost 6 bases and the J gene lost 6 bases, with 15 bases spanning the gap. The CDR3 region is CSVPRAGGNEQFF. The CDR3 region has the DNA TGCAGCGTACCTAGGGCGGGCGGCAATGAGCAGTTCTTC.

V gene TRBV6-5 combines with J gene TRBJ2-7; D is perhaps TRBD1 (5 bases). In germline, CDR1 is MNHEY, CDR2 SVGAGI. The CDR3 runs 14 residues. With 0 bases removed from V and 2 bases from J, the gap between germline ends came to 8 bases. CDR3 in amino acids: CASSYSSRAYEQYF. The DNA of the CDR3 is TGTGCCAGCAGTTACTCAAGCAGGGCCTACGAGCAGTACTTC.

This chain connects TRBV19 to TRBJ2-7; TRBD1 agrees at 12 bases. This CDR3 is 17 amino acids long. With 3 bases clipped from V and 3 bases from J, the junction kept 9 bases outside the gene matches. In germline, CDR1 is LNHDA, CDR2 SQIVND (reference sequence). The CDR3 coding sequence is TGTGCCAGTAGTATCCAGAGGGGGACAGGGGGCGGCTACGAGCAGTACTTC. Protein product: CASSIQRGTGGGYEQYF. Using reference TRBV19 and TRBJ2-7 for the parts outside the CDR3, the full variable domain is DGGITQSPKYLFRKEGQNVTLSCEQNLNHDAMYWYRQDPGQGLRLIYYSQIVNDFQKGDIAEGYSVSREKKESFPLTVTSAQKNPTAFYLCASSIQRGTGGGYEQYFGPGTRLTVT.

This chain links TRBV28 with TRBJ2-1, with a weak D call TRBD1 (5 bases). Trimming shortened V by 5 bases and J by 6 bases, and 8 bases separated the two germline ends. The CDR3 is made up of 12 amino acids. Germline V CDR1 and CDR2: MDHEN, SYDVKM. CDR3 DNA: TGTGCCAGCAGTCACAGGATCAATGAGCAGTTCTTC. This sequence encodes CASSHRINEQFF.

The J gene is TRBJ2-5, the V gene TRBV2, with TRBD2 as a possible D gene (6 bases). Trimming left V 6 bases short and J 1 base short, with 12 bases between. Germline assignment: CDR1 SNHLY and CDR2 FYNNEI. The CDR3 length is 14 residues. The CDR3 coding sequence is TGTGCCAGCAGCGACGGGGGAGCCCAAGAGACCCAGTACTTC. Amino acids: CASSDGGAQETQYF.

V gene TRBV6-5 combines with J gene TRBJ1-2; D gene ambiguous. Trimming removed 0 bases from V and 4 bases from J, with 12 bases in between. Germline-derived CDR1 and CDR2 are MNHEY and SVGAGI. The CDR3 is made up of 15 amino acids. CDR3 bases: TGTGCCAGCAGTTACTCGCTTGGCGGGATCTATGGCTACACCTTC. Its translation is CASSYSLGGIYGYTF.

The gene calls are TRBV6-5 and TRBJ1-2; perhaps TRBD1 as D (6 bases). The CDR3 contains 14 residues. Germline-derived CDR1 and CDR2 are MNHEY and SVGAGI. The germline V and J ends were trimmed by 6 bases and 4 bases, with 15 bases remaining between them. The CDR3 sequence is CASRIQGQGYGYTF. CDR3 sequence (DNA): TGTGCCAGCAGGATACAGGGTCAGGGCTATGGCTACACCTTC.

This chain links TRBV6-5 with TRBJ2-5; D is uncertain. The better agreement between TRBJ2-7 and the DNA end casts doubt on the J call. The CDR3 covers 15 residues. The germline V gene encodes CDR1 MNHEY and CDR2 SVGAGI. CDR3 loop: CASRESQLISYEQYF. The CDR3 nucleotides read TGTGCCAGCAGGGAGTCCCAATTGATTTCCTACGAGCAGTACTTC.

The chain recombines TRBV5-1 with TRBJ2-1; D might be TRBD2 (6 bases). The V and J ends lost 5 bases and 4 bases respectively, with 13 bases between them. CDR1 and CDR2 (germline): SGHRS, YFSETQ. There are 14 residues in the CDR3. The CDR3 region has the DNA TGCGCCAGCAGGGACGGGAGTTTGTACAATGAGCAGTTCTTC. Translation: CASRDGSLYNEQFF.

As for this clone: The sample has other DNA sequences that encode this CDR3 too. The gene calls are TRBV15 and TRBJ1-6; D may be TRBD1 (5 bases). The CDR3 is 14 residues long. CDR1 and CDR2 from the germline V gene are LNHNV and YYDKDF (reference sequence). Trimming removed 2 bases at V and 4 bases at J, with 6 bases between. DNA of the CDR3: TGTGCCACCAGCAGACAGGGATATAATTCACCCCTCCACTTT. Its translation is CATSRQGYNSPLHF. Full variable domain (outside the CDR3, taken from reference TRBV15 and TRBJ1-6): DAMVIQNPRYQVTQFGKPVTLSCSQTLNHNVMYWYQQKSSQAPKLLFHYYDKDFNNEADTPDNFQSRRPNTSFCFLDIRSPGLGDTAMYLCATSRQGYNSPLHFGNGTRLTVT.

This chain connects TRBV7-2 to TRBJ2-1; no firm D call. The length of the CDR3 is 13 residues. Germline values: CDR1 SGHTA, CDR2 FQGNSA. The ends were cut back, 0 bases at V and 12 bases at J, with 12 bases in the middle. This CDR3 reads CASSLALPSGQFF. The CDR3 DNA reads TGTGCCAGCAGCTTAGCACTTCCATCTGGGCAGTTCTTC.

J is TRBJ1-2 and V is TRBV5-1, with TRBD1 matching 7 bases. This CDR3 contains 12 residues. Germline CDR1 and CDR2: SGHRS and YFSETQ. After removal of 4 bases from V and 6 bases from J, the junction contained 3 bases not matched to a gene. This chain's CDR3 is CASSKTGDGYTF. In DNA form, the CDR3 reads TGCGCCAGCAGCAAAACAGGGGATGGCTACACCTTC.